This T cell receptor beta chain was recovered during a study of blood T cells in healthy people across ages. Points from the study as a whole: Naive CD4+ cell counts and diversity both ran higher in long-lived than in aged donors. Donor CMV infection status was unknown, possibly confounding age-related changes in expanded clonotypes.

With regard to this clonotype: What it binds is unknown.

A second about 7 to 12 cycle PCR used barcoded and J-beta primers. MiXCR was run by TCRdb on the 5' RACE reads, yielding one entry per CDR3 protein. The sample has 780,000 or so distinct CDR3 sequences, around three fifths seen once. Per sample, at least 5.5 micrograms of total RNA were extracted. The CDR3 loop spans 16 amino acids. V lost 2 bases to trimming and J lost 4 bases; unmatched junction nucleotides: 3. This chain links TRBV12-3 or TRBV12-4 with TRBJ2-2, with 11 bases identical to TRBD1. The sample consisted of blood. The source of this sequence is a man aged 35-49 years in good health. This CDR3 reads CASSLKGTGGTGELFF. The CDR3 DNA is TGTGCCAGCAGTTTAAAGGGGACAGGGGGCACCGGGGAGCTGTTTTTT.